The following is a T cell receptor (beta chain) sequence with its context. Assay used: immunoSEQ multiplex PCR; TCRdb lists only in-frame clones, some missing. The table has roughly 14,000 clones, about nine tenths seen once. This record comes from a study of blood T cell repertoires in COVID-19. Across the whole study: Some COVID-19 samples were acute and others convalescent; all came from the United States, Italy and Spain.

Germline CDR1 reads SGHVS; CDR2 reads FQNEAQ. This CDR3 spans 15 amino acids. V lost 3 bases and J lost 0; bases outside the gene matches: 2. The chain links TRBV7-8 to TRBJ2-7, with TRBD2 identical over 10 bases. The sequenced sample was peripheral blood. The TCR was taken from a human donor in a cohort sampled during active COVID-19. CDR3 loop: CASSFSSGSSYEQYF. The CDR3 DNA reads as TGTGCCAGCAGCTTCTCTAGCGGGAGCTCCTACGAGCAGTACTTC. The whole variable domain, filled in from reference TRBV7-8 and TRBJ2-7, reads GAGVSQSPRYKVAKRGQDVALRCDPISGHVSLFWYQQALGQGPEFLTYFQNEAQLDKSGLPSDRFFAERPEGSVSTLKIQRTQQEDSAVYLCASSFSSGSSYEQYFGPGTRLTVT.